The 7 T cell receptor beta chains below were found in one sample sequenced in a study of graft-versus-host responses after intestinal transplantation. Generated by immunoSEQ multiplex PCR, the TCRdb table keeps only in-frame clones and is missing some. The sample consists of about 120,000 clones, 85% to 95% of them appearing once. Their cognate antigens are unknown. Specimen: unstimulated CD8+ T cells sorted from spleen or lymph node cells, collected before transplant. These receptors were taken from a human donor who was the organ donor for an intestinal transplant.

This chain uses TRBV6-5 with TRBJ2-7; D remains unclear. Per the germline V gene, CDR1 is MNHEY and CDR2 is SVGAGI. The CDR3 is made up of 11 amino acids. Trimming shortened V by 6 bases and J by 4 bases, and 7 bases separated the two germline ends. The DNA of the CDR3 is TGTGCCAGCAGCGCCCCTTACGAGCAGTACTTC. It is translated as CASSAPYEQYF.

Here the CDR3 DNA reads TGTGCCAGCTCACGCCGACAGGCCGGCCGCTTCTATGAAAAACTGTTTTTT. It specifies CASSRRQAGRFYEKLFF. The J gene is TRBJ1-4, the V gene TRBV18; TRBD1 is a possible D gene (6 bases). The V end was cut by 4 bases, the J end by 6 bases, with 21 bases between. Germline V gene lookup returns CDR1 KGHSH and CDR2 LQKENI. The CDR3 spans 17 residues.

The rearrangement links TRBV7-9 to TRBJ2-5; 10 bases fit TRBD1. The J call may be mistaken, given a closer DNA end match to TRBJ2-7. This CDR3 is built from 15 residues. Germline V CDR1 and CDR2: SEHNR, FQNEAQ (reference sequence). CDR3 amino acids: CASSPRGQGRYEQYF. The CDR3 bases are TGTGCCAGCAGCCCCAGGGGACAGGGGAGGTACGAGCAGTACTTC.

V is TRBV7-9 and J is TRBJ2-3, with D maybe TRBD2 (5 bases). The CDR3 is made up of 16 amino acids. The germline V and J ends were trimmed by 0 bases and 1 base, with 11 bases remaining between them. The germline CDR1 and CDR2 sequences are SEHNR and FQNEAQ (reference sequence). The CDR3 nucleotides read TGTGCCAGCAGCTTAGCGCCGGGAAGTCGCACAGATACGCAGTATTTT. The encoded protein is CASSLAPGSRTDTQYF.

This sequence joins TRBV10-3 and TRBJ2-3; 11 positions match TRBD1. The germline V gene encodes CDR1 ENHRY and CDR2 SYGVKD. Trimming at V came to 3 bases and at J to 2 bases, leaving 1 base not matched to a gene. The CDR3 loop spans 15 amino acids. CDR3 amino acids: CAISDGQGATDTQYF. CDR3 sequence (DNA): TGTGCCATCAGTGACGGACAGGGGGCCACAGATACGCAGTATTTT.

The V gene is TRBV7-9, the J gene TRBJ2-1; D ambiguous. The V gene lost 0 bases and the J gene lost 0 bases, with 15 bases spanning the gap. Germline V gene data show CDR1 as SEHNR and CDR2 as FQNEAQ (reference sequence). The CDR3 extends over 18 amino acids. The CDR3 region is CASSLARLVALSYNEQFF. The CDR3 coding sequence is TGTGCCAGCAGCTTAGCACGTCTAGTGGCGCTCTCCTACAATGAGCAGTTCTTC.

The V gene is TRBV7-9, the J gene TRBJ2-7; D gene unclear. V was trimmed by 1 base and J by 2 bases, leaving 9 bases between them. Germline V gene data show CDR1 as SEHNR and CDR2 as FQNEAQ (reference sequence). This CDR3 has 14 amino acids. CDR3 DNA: TGTGCCAGCAGCTTAGGACCAGGAACCTACGAGCAGTACTTC. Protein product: CASSLGPGTYEQYF.